This is a list of T cell receptor beta chains from one sample in a study of blood T cell repertoires in COVID-19. Only in-frame clones appear in the TCRdb table, and some are missing; sequencing was by immunoSEQ multiplex PCR. The sample carries 30,000 to 35,000 clones, 83% recorded once. Sequences were obtained from peripheral blood. The receptors were sampled from a man aged 45 to 65 with acute or convalescent COVID-19. Both conserved end residues are part of each CDR3. A D gene is named only where the DNA matches it firmly. Rows may omit the clone size; those that give it use once, few, many or a size class.

size: .; V: TRBV7-3; D: .; J: TRBJ2-1; DNA: TGTGCCAGCAGCTTAAGAGCTTGGGACTTATTATCCTACAATGAGCAGTTCTTC; CDR3: CASSLRAWDLLSYNEQFF
size: .; V: TRBV25-1; D: .; J: TRBJ2-5; DNA: TGTGCCAGCAGGTGGGAGAGGGAGACCCAGTACTTC; CDR3: CASRWERETQYF
size: .; V: TRBV10-1; D: TRBD1; J: TRBJ1-2; DNA: TGCGACAGGGGACAAATAAATGGCTACACCTTC; CDR3: CDRGQINGYTF
size: .; V: TRBV10-3; D: TRBD1; J: TRBJ1-1; DNA: TGTGCCATCAGCGTAGGGACAGGCGGCACTGAAGCTTTCTTT; CDR3: CAISVGTGGTEAFF
size: .; V: TRBV7-9; D: TRBD1; J: TRBJ1-1; DNA: TGTGCCAGCAGCTCAATCTACTTCCAGGGACAGGGGATTCACACTGAAGCTTTCTTT; CDR3: CASSSIYFQGQGIHTEAFF
size: .; V: TRBV19; D: TRBD2; J: TRBJ2-1; DNA: TGTGCCAGTAGGCCGACTAGCGACTCCTACAATGAGCAGTTCTTC; CDR3: CASRPTSDSYNEQFF
size: once; V: TRBV30; D: TRBD2; J: TRBJ2-2; DNA: TGTGCCTGGAGGCGGGGACTAGCGTCTAACACCGGGGAGCTGTTTTTT; CDR3: CAWRRGLASNTGELFF
size: .; V: TRBV7-8; D: .; J: TRBJ1-1; DNA: TGTGCCAGCAGCCCGCGGACAGCGAACACTGAAGCTTTTTTT; CDR3: CASSPRTANTEAFF
size: .; V: TRBV23-1; D: .; J: TRBJ2-2; DNA: TGCGCCAGCAGTCCGACAGCGAACACCGGGGAGCTGTTTTTT; CDR3: CASSPTANTGELFF
size: .; V: TRBV6-6; D: TRBD1; J: TRBJ2-7; DNA: TGTGCCAGCAGTCTACCAGGGGAGGGACAGGGCCTGGGGAGCTCCTACGAGCAGTACTTC; CDR3: CASSLPGEGQGLGSSYEQYF